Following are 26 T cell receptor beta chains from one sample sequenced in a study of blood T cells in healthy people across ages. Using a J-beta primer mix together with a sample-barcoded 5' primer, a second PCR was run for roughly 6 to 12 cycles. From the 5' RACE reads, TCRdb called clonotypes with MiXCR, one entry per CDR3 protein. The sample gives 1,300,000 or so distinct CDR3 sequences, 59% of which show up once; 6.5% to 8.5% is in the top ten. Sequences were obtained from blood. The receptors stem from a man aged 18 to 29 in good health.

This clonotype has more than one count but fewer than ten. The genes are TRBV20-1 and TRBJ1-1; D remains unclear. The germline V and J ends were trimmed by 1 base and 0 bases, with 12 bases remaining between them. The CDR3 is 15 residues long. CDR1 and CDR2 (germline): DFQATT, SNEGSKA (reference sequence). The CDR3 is CSARVPPYMNTEAFF. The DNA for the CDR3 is TGCAGTGCTAGAGTCCCCCCTTACATGAACACTGAAGCTTTCTTT.

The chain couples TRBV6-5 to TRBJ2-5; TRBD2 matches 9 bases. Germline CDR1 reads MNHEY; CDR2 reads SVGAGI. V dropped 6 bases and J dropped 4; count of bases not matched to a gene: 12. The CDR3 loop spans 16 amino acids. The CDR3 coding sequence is TGTGCCAGCAGACCTAGCAGGGTTAGCGGGAGAGAGACCCAGTACTTC. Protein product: CASRPSRVSGRETQYF.

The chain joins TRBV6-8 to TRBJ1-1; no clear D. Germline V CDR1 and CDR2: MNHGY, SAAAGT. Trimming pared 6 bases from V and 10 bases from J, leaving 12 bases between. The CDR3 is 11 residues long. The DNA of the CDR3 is TGTGCCAGCAGCGCACCCCATCGAGCTTTCTTT. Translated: CASSAPHRAFF.

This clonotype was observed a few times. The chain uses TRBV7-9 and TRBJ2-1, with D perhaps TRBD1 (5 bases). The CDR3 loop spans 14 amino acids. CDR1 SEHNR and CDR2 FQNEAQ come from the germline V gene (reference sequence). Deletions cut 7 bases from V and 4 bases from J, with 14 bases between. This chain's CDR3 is CASMTANGYNEQFF. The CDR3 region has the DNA TGTGCCAGCATGACAGCCAATGGGTACAATGAGCAGTTCTTC.

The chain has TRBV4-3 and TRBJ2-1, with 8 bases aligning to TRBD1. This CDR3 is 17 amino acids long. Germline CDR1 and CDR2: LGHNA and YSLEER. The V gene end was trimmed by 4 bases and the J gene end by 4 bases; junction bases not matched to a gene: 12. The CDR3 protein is CASSPSLTTGGYNEQFF. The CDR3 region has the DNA TGCGCCAGCAGCCCATCCCTCACTACAGGGGGATACAATGAGCAGTTCTTC.

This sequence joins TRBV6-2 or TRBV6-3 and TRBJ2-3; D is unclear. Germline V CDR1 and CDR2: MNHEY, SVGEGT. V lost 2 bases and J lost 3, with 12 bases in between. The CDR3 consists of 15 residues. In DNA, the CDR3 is TGTGCCAGCAGTTACCGGGCGTGGAGTACAGATACGCAGTATTTT. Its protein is CASSYRAWSTDTQYF.

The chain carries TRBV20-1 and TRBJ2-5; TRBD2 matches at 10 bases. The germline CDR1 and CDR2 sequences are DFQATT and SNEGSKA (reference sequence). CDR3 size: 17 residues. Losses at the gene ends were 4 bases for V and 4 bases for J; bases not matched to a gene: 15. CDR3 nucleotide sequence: TGCAGTGCTACAGCAACTAGCGGGGCAGTTAGGGGAGAGACCCAGTACTTC. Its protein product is CSATATSGAVRGETQYF.

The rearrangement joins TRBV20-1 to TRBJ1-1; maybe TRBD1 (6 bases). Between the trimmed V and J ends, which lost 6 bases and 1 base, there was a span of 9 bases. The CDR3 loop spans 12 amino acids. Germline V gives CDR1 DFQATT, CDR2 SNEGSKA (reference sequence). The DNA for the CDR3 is TGCAGTGCAACGGGACAGAACACTGAAGCTTTCTTT. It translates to CSATGQNTEAFF.

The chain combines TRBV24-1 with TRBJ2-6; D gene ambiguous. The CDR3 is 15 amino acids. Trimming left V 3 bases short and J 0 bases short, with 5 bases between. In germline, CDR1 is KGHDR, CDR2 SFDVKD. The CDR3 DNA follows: TGTGCCACCAGTGATATCTTCTCTGGGGCCAACGTCCTGACTTTC. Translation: CATSDIFSGANVLTF.

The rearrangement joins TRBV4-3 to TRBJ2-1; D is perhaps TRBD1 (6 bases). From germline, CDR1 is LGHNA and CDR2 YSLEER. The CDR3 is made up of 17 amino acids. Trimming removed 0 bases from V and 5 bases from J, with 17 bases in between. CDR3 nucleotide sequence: TGCGCCAGCAGCCAAGATGGACAGAAAGGATACAACAATGAGCAGTTCTTC. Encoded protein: CASSQDGQKGYNNEQFF.

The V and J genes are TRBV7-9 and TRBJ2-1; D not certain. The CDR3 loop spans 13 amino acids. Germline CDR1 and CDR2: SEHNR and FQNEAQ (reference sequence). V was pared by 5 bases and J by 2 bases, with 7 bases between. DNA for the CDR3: TGTGCCAGCAGCCTACACCCCTACAATGAGCAGTTCTTC. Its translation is CASSLHPYNEQFF.

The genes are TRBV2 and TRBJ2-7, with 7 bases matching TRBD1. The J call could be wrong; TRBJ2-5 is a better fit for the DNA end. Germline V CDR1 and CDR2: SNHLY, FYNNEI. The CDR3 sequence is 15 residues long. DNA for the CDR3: TGTGCCAGCAGTGATATAGGACAGGTGGAGGAGACCCAGTACTTC. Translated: CASSDIGQVEETQYF.

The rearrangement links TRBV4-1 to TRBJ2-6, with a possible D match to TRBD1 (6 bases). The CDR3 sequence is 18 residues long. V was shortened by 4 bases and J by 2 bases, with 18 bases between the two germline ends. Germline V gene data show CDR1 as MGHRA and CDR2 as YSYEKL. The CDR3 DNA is TGCGCCAGCAGCCCACAACAGGGATCGTTAGCTGGGGCCAACGTCCTGACTTTC. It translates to CASSPQQGSLAGANVLTF.

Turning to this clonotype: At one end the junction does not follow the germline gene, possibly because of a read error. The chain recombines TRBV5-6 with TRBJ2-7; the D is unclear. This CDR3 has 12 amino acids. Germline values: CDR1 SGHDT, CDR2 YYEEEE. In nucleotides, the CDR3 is TGTGCCAGCAGCGTGGAACTCGGCGAGCGGTACTTC. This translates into CASSVELGERYF.

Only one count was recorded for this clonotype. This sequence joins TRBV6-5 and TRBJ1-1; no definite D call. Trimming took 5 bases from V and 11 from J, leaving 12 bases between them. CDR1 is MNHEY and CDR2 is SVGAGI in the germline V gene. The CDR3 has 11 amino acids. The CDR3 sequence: CASSTVGFAFF. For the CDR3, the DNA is TGTGCCAGCAGTACTGTAGGGTTCGCTTTCTTT.

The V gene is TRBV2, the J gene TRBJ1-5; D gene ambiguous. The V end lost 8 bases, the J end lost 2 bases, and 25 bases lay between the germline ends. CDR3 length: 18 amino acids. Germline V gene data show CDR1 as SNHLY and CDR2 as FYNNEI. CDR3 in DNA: TGTGCCAGCCGAGGTGGCGAAGTAGGGCCCCTGGGCAATCAGCCCCAGCATTTT. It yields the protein CASRGGEVGPLGNQPQHF.

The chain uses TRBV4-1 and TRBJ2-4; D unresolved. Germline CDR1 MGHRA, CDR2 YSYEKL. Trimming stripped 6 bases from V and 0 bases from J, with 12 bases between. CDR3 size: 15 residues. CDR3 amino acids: CASSPSLRAKNIQYF. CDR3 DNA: TGCGCCAGCAGTCCAAGTTTGAGAGCCAAAAACATTCAGTACTTC.

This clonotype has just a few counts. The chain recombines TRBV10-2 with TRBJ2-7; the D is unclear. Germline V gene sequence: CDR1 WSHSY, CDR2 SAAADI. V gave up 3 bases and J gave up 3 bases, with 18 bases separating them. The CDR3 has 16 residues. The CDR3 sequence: CASSDSRLVLSYEQYF. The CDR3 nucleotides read TGCGCCAGCAGTGATTCTCGGCTAGTGTTAAGCTACGAGCAGTACTTC.

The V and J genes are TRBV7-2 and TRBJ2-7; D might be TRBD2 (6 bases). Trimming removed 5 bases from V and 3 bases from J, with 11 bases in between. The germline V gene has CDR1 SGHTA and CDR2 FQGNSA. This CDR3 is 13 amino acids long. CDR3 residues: CASSDSGFYEQYF. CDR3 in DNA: TGTGCCAGCAGCGATAGCGGTTTCTACGAGCAGTACTTC. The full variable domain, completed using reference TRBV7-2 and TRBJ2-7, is GAGVSQSPSNKVTEKGKDVELRCDPISGHTALYWYRQSLGQGLEFLIYFQGNSAPDKSGLPSDRFSAERTGGSVSTLTIQRTQQEDSAVYLCASSDSGFYEQYFGPGTRLTVT.

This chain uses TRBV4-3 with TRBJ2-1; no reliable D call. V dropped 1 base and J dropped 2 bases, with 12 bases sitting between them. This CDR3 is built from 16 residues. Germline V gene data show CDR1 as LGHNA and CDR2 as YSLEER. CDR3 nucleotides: TGCGCCAGCAGCCAAGGGCCTAGGTCCGCCTACAATGAGCAGTTCTTC. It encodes CASSQGPRSAYNEQFF.

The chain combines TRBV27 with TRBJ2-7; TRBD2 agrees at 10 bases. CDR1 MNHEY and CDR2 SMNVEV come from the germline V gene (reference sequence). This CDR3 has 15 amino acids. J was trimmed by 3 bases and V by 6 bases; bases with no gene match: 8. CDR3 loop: CASRTWTSGDYEQYF. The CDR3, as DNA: TGTGCCAGCAGAACCTGGACTAGCGGCGACTACGAGCAGTACTTC.

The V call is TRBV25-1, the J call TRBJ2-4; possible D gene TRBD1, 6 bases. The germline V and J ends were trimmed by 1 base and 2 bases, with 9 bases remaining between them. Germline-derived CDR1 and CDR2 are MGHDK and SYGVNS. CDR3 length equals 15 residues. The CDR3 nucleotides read TGTGCCAGCAGTGAATTGACAGGAACCAAAAACATTCAGTACTTC. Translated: CASSELTGTKNIQYF.

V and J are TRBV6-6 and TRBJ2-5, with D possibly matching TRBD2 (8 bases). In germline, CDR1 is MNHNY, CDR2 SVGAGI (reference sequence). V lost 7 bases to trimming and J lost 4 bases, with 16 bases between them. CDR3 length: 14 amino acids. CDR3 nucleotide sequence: TGTGCCAGCAATCCCGGGAGGGGGCCAGAGACCCAGTACTTC. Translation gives CASNPGRGPETQYF.

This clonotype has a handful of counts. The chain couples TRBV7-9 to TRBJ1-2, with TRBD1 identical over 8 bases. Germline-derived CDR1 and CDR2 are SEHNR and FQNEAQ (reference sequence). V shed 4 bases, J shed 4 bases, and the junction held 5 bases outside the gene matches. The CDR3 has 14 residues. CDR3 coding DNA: TGTGCCAGCAGCTCACAGGGGGGCCTCTATGGCTACACCTTC. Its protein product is CASSSQGGLYGYTF.

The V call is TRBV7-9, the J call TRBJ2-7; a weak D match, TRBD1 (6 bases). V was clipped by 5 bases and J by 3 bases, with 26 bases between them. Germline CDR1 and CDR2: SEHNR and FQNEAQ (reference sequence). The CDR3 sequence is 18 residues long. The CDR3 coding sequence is TGTGCCAGCAGCCAGGGGTGGGGCAATGACTATGGGGGCTACGAGCAGTACTTC. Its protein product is CASSQGWGNDYGGYEQYF.

The CDR3 spells CASSEWDSREQYF. CDR3 in DNA: TGTGCCAGCAGTGAATGGGACAGTCGCGAGCAGTACTTC. The rearrangement links TRBV6-1 to TRBJ2-5, with 7 bases fitting TRBD1. The DNA end lines up better with TRBJ2-7; the J call may be wrong. The CDR3 totals 13 residues. Looked up from germline, CDR1 is MNHNS and CDR2 is SASEGT.